The next 25 T cell receptor beta chains were all read from a single sample in a study of blood T cells in healthy people across ages. The use of a sample-barcoded 5' primer and a J-beta primer mix characterized a second PCR of 7 to 11 cycles. TCRdb fed the 5' RACE reads into MiXCR, producing one record per CDR3 protein. This table holds around 750,000 distinct CDR3 sequences, about 55% found once. Sequencing was carried out using blood. Receptor source: a man at least 80 years old in good health.

This sequence joins TRBV20-1 and TRBJ2-3; D tentatively fits TRBD1 or TRBD2 (5 bases each). This CDR3 is built from 14 residues. With 5 bases removed from V and 2 bases from J, the gap between germline ends came to 14 bases. Germline V gene lookup returns CDR1 DFQATT and CDR2 SNEGSKA (reference sequence). The CDR3 reads CSAWGRTVTDTQYF. The CDR3 coding sequence is TGCAGTGCTTGGGGACGGACGGTCACAGATACGCAGTATTTT.

In this sample, this clonotype turned up a few times. The chain combines TRBV5-1 with TRBJ1-4, with no clear D. This CDR3 contains 15 residues. Germline V CDR1 and CDR2: SGHRS, YFSETQ. The V end was cut by 3 bases, the J end by 0 bases, with 9 bases between. The CDR3 sequence: CASSYQTATNEKLFF. CDR3 DNA: TGCGCCAGCAGCTATCAGACTGCAACTAATGAAAAACTGTTTTTT.

V usage is TRBV6-5 and J usage is TRBJ2-7; 8 positions match TRBD1. The CDR3 covers 14 residues. CDR1 MNHEY and CDR2 SVGAGI come from the germline V gene. Germline trimming cut 7 bases from V and 0 bases from J; bases unmatched to any gene: 5. The CDR3 region has the DNA TGTGCCAGCAAAAGACAGGGGAGCTCCTACGAGCAGTACTTC. Translating it yields CASKRQGSSYEQYF.

Only one count was recorded for this clonotype. This chain links TRBV2 with TRBJ1-4, with D possibly matching TRBD1 (5 bases). Germline values: CDR1 SNHLY, CDR2 FYNNEI. The CDR3 totals 19 residues. Trimming cost V 2 bases and J 1 base, with 20 bases left between them. The CDR3 sequence is CASSERWQGSGLTNEKLFF. CDR3 sequence (DNA): TGTGCCAGCAGTGAACGCTGGCAGGGCTCTGGGTTAACTAATGAAAAACTGTTTTTT.

This rearrangement joins TRBV11-3 to TRBJ2-1; D gene unclear. This CDR3 contains 15 residues. Germline V gene sequence: CDR1 SGHNT, CDR2 YENEEA. The germline V and J ends were trimmed by 5 bases and 0 bases, with 11 bases remaining between them. The CDR3 sequence: CASSQREGSYNEQFF. In DNA, the CDR3 is TGTGCCAGCAGCCAGCGTGAAGGCTCCTACAATGAGCAGTTCTTC. The whole variable domain, filled in from reference TRBV11-3 and TRBJ2-1, reads EAGVVQSPRYKIIEKKQPVAFWCNPISGHNTLYWYLQNLGQGPELLIRYENEEAVDDSQLPKDRFSAERLKGVDSTLKIQPAELGDSAVYLCASSQREGSYNEQFFGPGTRLTVL.

The chain carries TRBV7-3 and TRBJ2-1; 13 bases are a match to TRBD2. V was clipped by 4 bases and J by 7 bases; unmatched bases: 4. The CDR3 consists of 15 residues. CDR1 is SGHTA and CDR2 is FQGTGA in the germline V gene. The CDR3 sequence: CASSSGLAGVNEQFF. The CDR3 DNA is TGTGCCAGCAGCTCAGGACTAGCGGGAGTGAATGAGCAGTTCTTC. The complete variable domain, with remaining parts taken from reference TRBV7-3 and TRBJ2-1, reads GAGVSQTPSNKVTEKGKYVELRCDPISGHTALYWYRQSLGQGPEFLIYFQGTGAADDSGLPNDRFFAVRPEGSVSTLKIQRTERGDSAVYLCASSSGLAGVNEQFFGPGTRLTVL.

This chain uses TRBV2 with TRBJ1-3; D unclear. CDR1 is SNHLY and CDR2 is FYNNEI in the germline V gene. Deletions cut 8 bases from V and 0 bases from J, with 5 bases between. CDR3 length: 12 residues. The CDR3 region has the DNA TGTGCCAGCCGCGGCTCTGGAAACACCATATATTTT. Translated, it gives CASRGSGNTIYF.

This clonotype has at least ten counts. The chain recombines TRBV6-2 or TRBV6-3 with TRBJ2-3; a possible D gene is TRBD2 (6 bases). Per the germline V gene, CDR1 is MNHEY and CDR2 is SVGEGT. The CDR3 length is 14 residues. V gave up 6 bases and J gave up 2 bases, with 12 bases separating them. The CDR3 is CASRRDFNTDTQYF. The CDR3 nucleotides read TGTGCCAGCAGACGGGACTTCAACACAGATACGCAGTATTTT.

The chain recombines TRBV11-2 with TRBJ2-3, with 10 bases identical to TRBD2. CDR3 length equals 17 residues. Germline CDR1 SGHAT, CDR2 FQNNGV. V lost 5 bases, J lost 14 bases, and 22 bases stayed unmatched. CDR3 nucleotides: TGTGCCAGCAGCCCCACTAGCGGGATCCTTTTGAACAGAGACGCGTATTTT. Translation gives CASSPTSGILLNRDAYF.

This chain joins TRBV20-1 and TRBJ2-7; TRBD2 matches 7 bases. The CDR3 runs to 14 residues. CDR1 is DFQATT, CDR2 SNEGSKA, per germline (reference sequence). V shed 6 bases, J shed 3 bases, and the junction held 11 bases outside the gene matches. CDR3 coding DNA: TGCAGTGCCACCAGGCGGGAGTTACGCTACGAGCAGTACTTC. Translating gives CSATRRELRYEQYF.

The rearrangement uses TRBV20-1 and TRBJ1-1; possible D gene TRBD1, 5 bases. From germline, CDR1 is DFQATT and CDR2 SNEGSKA (reference sequence). V lost 1 base and J 1 base, leaving 7 bases between the germline ends. The CDR3 has 13 amino acids. CDR3 sequence (DNA): TGCAGTGCTAGAGGGGACCAGAACACTGAAGCTTTCTTT. Its translation: CSARGDQNTEAFF.

The chain recombines TRBV10-3 with TRBJ2-1; D ambiguous. The V end lost 6 bases, the J end lost 5 bases, and 14 bases lay between the germline ends. The germline V gene encodes CDR1 ENHRY and CDR2 SYGVKD. This CDR3 region has 14 residues. As DNA, the CDR3 is TGTGCCATCAGCCTCCGTTTATCCAACAATGAGCAGTTCTTC. Its protein is CAISLRLSNNEQFF.

V is TRBV10-3 and J is TRBJ2-1, with 8 bases that match TRBD1. CDR1 is ENHRY, CDR2 SYGVKD, per germline. V dropped 6 bases and J dropped 5; count of bases not matched to a gene: 9. This CDR3 has 15 amino acids. This chain's CDR3 is CAIRGTGLSNNEQFF. For the CDR3, the DNA is TGTGCCATCAGGGGGACAGGACTATCGAACAATGAGCAGTTCTTC.

This clonotype was found a few times. The rearrangement uses TRBV29-1 and TRBJ2-1; 8 bases align to TRBD2. The junction had 5 bases not matched to a gene; V was cut back by 6 bases and J by 4 bases. The germline CDR1 and CDR2 sequences are SQVTM and ANQGSEA. The CDR3 totals 13 residues. The DNA for the CDR3 is TGCAGCGTCGGAGGGACTAGATACAATGAGCAGTTCTTC. Encoded protein: CSVGGTRYNEQFF.

This clonotype has more than one count but fewer than ten. J is TRBJ2-6 and V is TRBV29-1; 8 bases fit TRBD1. V gave up 4 bases and J gave up 0 bases; unmatched junction bases: 8. This CDR3 spans 17 amino acids. The germline V gene has CDR1 SQVTM and CDR2 ANQGSEA. The CDR3 sequence is CSVVGGQAPSGANVLTF. The CDR3 DNA reads TGCAGCGTTGTTGGGGGACAGGCTCCCTCTGGGGCCAACGTCCTGACTTTC. The variable domain in full, with the rest retrieved from reference TRBV29-1 and TRBJ2-6, is SAVISQKPSRDICQRGTSLTIQCQVDSQVTMMFWYRQQPGQSLTLIATANQGSEATYESGFVIDKFPISRPNLTFSTLTVSNMSPEDSSIYLCSVVGGQAPSGANVLTFGAGSRLTVL.

CDR3 bases: TGCGCCAGCAGTGAAGCCGGGGTTGGTGGCTACACCTTC. It specifies CASSEAGVGGYTF. V and J are TRBV4-1 and TRBJ1-2; no reliable D call. The CDR3 has 13 amino acids. Per the germline V gene, CDR1 is MGHRA and CDR2 is YSYEKL. V dropped 6 bases and J dropped 7 bases, with 15 bases sitting between them.

This chain joins TRBV5-1 and TRBJ2-1; 9 bases are a match to TRBD1. This CDR3 contains 14 residues. V was pared by 10 bases and J by 4 bases, with 9 bases of the junction left unmatched. Germline lookup yields CDR1 SGHRS and CDR2 YFSETQ. The chain's CDR3 is CAGGQGNIYNEQFF. The CDR3, as DNA: TGCGCCGGCGGACAGGGGAACATTTACAATGAGCAGTTCTTC.

The chain joins TRBV15 to TRBJ2-1, with D perhaps TRBD2 (5 bases). Germline CDR1 reads LNHNV; CDR2 reads YYDKDF (reference sequence). This CDR3 contains 16 residues. V was cut by 1 base and J by 6 bases, with 16 bases left in between. The CDR3 nucleotides read TGTGCCACCAGCAGAGCCCCTACTAGAAGCGGCAATGAGCAGTTCTTC. As protein: CATSRAPTRSGNEQFF.

The chain uses TRBV29-1 and TRBJ2-1; TRBD1 matches at 8 bases. Looked up from germline, CDR1 is SQVTM and CDR2 is ANQGSEA. V lost 7 bases and J lost 7; bases outside the gene matches: 12. CDR3 length equals 14 residues. The CDR3 region has the DNA TGCAGCGCCCAGGACAGGGTCGGGGAGAATGAGCAGTTCTTC. Translation: CSAQDRVGENEQFF.

This rearrangement joins TRBV27 to TRBJ2-1, with 8 bases fitting TRBD1. The CDR3 covers 14 residues. From germline, CDR1 is MNHEY and CDR2 SMNVEV (reference sequence). Unmatched junction bases numbered 9, after V lost 10 bases and J lost 4 bases. CDR3 coding DNA: TGTGCCACTGCCAAACAGGGGGTTTACAATGAGCAGTTCTTC. Residues: CATAKQGVYNEQFF.

CDR3 loop: CASSPKAGGGSEQYF. The CDR3, as DNA: TGTGCCAGCAGTCCCAAAGCGGGAGGGGGCTCCGAGCAGTACTTC. The chain combines TRBV3-1 with TRBJ2-7, with TRBD2 matching over 10 bases. V shed 6 bases and J 6 bases; nucleotides not matched to a gene: 11. The CDR3 length is 15 residues. CDR1 is LGHDT and CDR2 is YNNKEL in the germline V gene (reference sequence).

This clonotype was seen a few times. The chain links TRBV7-9 to TRBJ1-2; the D gene is possibly TRBD1 (5 bases). CDR3 length equals 15 residues. CDR1 and CDR2 (germline): SEHNR, FQNEAQ (reference sequence). Trimming stripped 5 bases from V and 4 bases from J, with 17 bases between. The CDR3 sequence: CASSPGGGDGYGYTF. Written as DNA, the CDR3 is TGTGCCAGCAGCCCCGGCGGGGGGGACGGCTATGGCTACACCTTC.

CDR3 sequence (DNA): TGTGCCATCAGTGAGTGGGACAGGACCCCCTCCTACGAGCAGTACTTC. It encodes CAISEWDRTPSYEQYF. This chain connects TRBV10-3 to TRBJ2-7; 8 bases map to TRBD1. Germline V gene data show CDR1 as ENHRY and CDR2 as SYGVKD. The trim removed 1 base at V and 0 bases at J, leaving 5 bases unmatched. The CDR3 is 16 residues long.

This clonotype has more than one count but fewer than ten. V gene TRBV5-1 combines with J gene TRBJ1-2; perhaps TRBD1 as D (6 bases). V was clipped by 4 bases and J by 4 bases, with 14 bases between them. The V gene's germline CDR1 is SGHRS and CDR2 YFSETQ. The CDR3 contains 14 residues. The DNA for the CDR3 is TGCGCCAGCAGCGTGGGACGGGGGGCCTATGGCTACACCTTC. Protein: CASSVGRGAYGYTF.

The V gene is TRBV3-1, the J gene TRBJ2-7; 11 nucleotides align to TRBD2. CDR1 is LGHDT, CDR2 YNNKEL, per germline (reference sequence). This CDR3 is built from 15 residues. The junction had 0 bases not matched to a gene; V was cut back by 0 bases and J by 2 bases. Here the CDR3 reads CASSQEGLAAYEQYF. The CDR3 DNA follows: TGTGCCAGCAGCCAAGAGGGACTAGCGGCCTACGAGCAGTACTTC.